This TCR beta chain stems from a study of blood T cells in healthy people across ages. Study background: About one barcoded beta molecule per two T cells was captured by template switching.

As concerns this clonotype: As yet, its antigen is unknown.

CDR1 LGHDT and CDR2 YNNKEL come from the germline V gene (reference sequence). CDR3 size: 16 residues. The V end was cut by 4 bases, the J end by 2 bases, with 17 bases between. Primers used in a second PCR of roughly 7 to 12 cycles were a sample-barcoded 5' primer and a J-beta primer mix. MiXCR, applied by TCRdb to the 5' RACE reads, yields one record per CDR3 protein. Among some 560,000 distinct CDR3 sequences listed, about 28% were seen once. Whole-study findings and limits: Age brought a roughly linear fall in TCR beta diversity measured per million T cells.

These same data were also listed under a study on T cells of mothers and their children. According to that study: Sample barcodes and 2-4 random nucleotides were added by the M1S primer of the second PCR.

This clonotype originated in a boy aged 2-9 years in good health. Sequenced sample: blood. The V call is TRBV3-1, the J call TRBJ2-5; no clear D gene. CDR3 DNA: TGTGCCAGCAGCCTATCTTGGCCAGATTCTCAAGAGACCCAGTACTTC. The encoded protein is CASSLSWPDSQETQYF.